Following are 28 T cell receptor beta chains from one sample sequenced in a study of response to subunit inactivated influenza vaccine. MiXCR, run by TCRdb on the RT-PCR reads, gives a single entry per CDR3 protein. Here the sample spans hundreds of thousands of distinct CDR3 sequences, around 18% being singletons. This specimen was PBMCs from blood, taken 4 to 6 days after vaccination. The receptors were gathered from a man aged 45 to 65 who received an inactivated influenza vaccine.

This clonotype has ten or more counts. This sequence joins TRBV10-3 and TRBJ2-7; 11 positions match TRBD1. The CDR3 has 13 amino acids. V lost 4 bases to trimming and J lost 7 bases; unmatched junction nucleotides: 3. Germline V gives CDR1 ENHRY, CDR2 SYGVKD. CDR3 nucleotides: TGTGCCATCAGTGTGGACAGGGGGCGGGAGCAGTACTTC. Its protein product is CAISVDRGREQYF.

A note on this clonotype: With a much larger clone just one base away, this may be a read error. The J gene is TRBJ2-3, the V gene TRBV6-5; 8 nucleotides line up with TRBD2. Germline V gives CDR1 MNHEY, CDR2 SVGAGI. The CDR3 length is 16 residues. The chain's CDR3 is CGSSYITGGRGDTQYF. The CDR3 DNA is TGTGGCAGCAGTTACATTACGGGAGGGCGAGGAGATACGCAGTATTTT.

The rearrangement links TRBV20-1 to TRBJ2-1, with 9 bases lining up with TRBD2. Germline values: CDR1 DFQATT, CDR2 SNEGSKA (reference sequence). The V segment lost 5 bases and the J segment 6 bases; nucleotides outside the gene matches: 8. This CDR3 is built from 14 residues. The CDR3 DNA reads TGCAGTGCTTGGGTAGCGGGGGCCCGCAATGAGCAGTTCTTC. Residues: CSAWVAGARNEQFF.

This clonotype was counted once. A much more abundant neighbour one base away suggests this may be a read error. J is TRBJ2-1 and V is TRBV29-1; 11 nucleotides agree with TRBD2. The CDR3 totals 16 residues. Germline V CDR1 and CDR2: SQVTM, ANQGSEA. The CDR3 here is CDVVVAGGKDYNEQFF. CDR3 in DNA: TGCGACGTTGTGGTAGCGGGAGGGAAAGACTACAATGAGCAGTTCTTC.

This clonotype was detected ten times or more. The V call is TRBV7-2, the J call TRBJ1-1, with a tentative D call TRBD1 (6 bases). V lost 5 bases to trimming and J lost 11 bases, with 12 bases between them. The CDR3 has 11 amino acids. Germline V gene lookup returns CDR1 SGHTA and CDR2 FQGNSA. CDR3 amino acids: CASSPNRAAFF. The CDR3 bases are TGTGCCAGCAGCCCCAACAGGGCGGCTTTCTTT.

This chain joins TRBV20-1 and TRBJ2-5; TRBD1 agrees at 7 bases. Germline V lookup: CDR1 DFQATT, CDR2 SNEGSKA (reference sequence). The length of the CDR3 is 12 residues. V lost 3 bases, J lost 3 bases, and 1 base stayed unmatched. CDR3 nucleotide sequence: TGCAGTGCTAGCCAGGGGGAAGAGACCCAGTACTTC. Translation: CSASQGEETQYF.

This clonotype was detected a few times. J is TRBJ2-1 and V is TRBV5-1; no reliable D call. Trimming left V 0 bases short and J 0 bases short, with 13 bases between. This CDR3 contains 17 residues. From germline, CDR1 is SGHRS and CDR2 YFSETQ. The CDR3, as DNA: TGCGCCAGCAGCTTGGCCAAGAACAGCAGCTCCTACAATGAGCAGTTCTTC. Its protein product is CASSLAKNSSSYNEQFF. Looking up the rest from reference TRBV5-1 and TRBJ2-1 gives the full variable domain: KAGVTQTPRYLIKTRGQQVTLSCSPISGHRSVSWYQQTPGQGLQFLFEYFSETQRNKGNFPGRFSGRQFSNSRSEMNVSTLELGDSALYLCASSLAKNSSSYNEQFFGPGTRLTVL.

In this sample, this clonotype turned up many times. The V and J genes are TRBV24-1 and TRBJ2-1; D might be TRBD1 (6 bases). Trimming took off 8 bases at V and 8 bases at J, with 15 bases between the two ends. Germline V CDR1 and CDR2: KGHDR, SFDVKD. The CDR3 is 13 residues long. CDR3 protein: CATNPSGGDEQFF. DNA for the CDR3: TGTGCCACCAACCCGAGTGGGGGCGATGAGCAGTTCTTC.

The DNA for the CDR3 is TGCAGTGCTAGCGTCGGGGGTAGGAACTACGAGCAGTACTTC. Its protein is CSASVGGRNYEQYF. This sequence joins TRBV20-1 and TRBJ2-7; D perhaps matches TRBD2 (6 bases). Looked up from germline, CDR1 is DFQATT and CDR2 is SNEGSKA (reference sequence). CDR3 length: 14 amino acids. V was pared by 3 bases and J by 3 bases, with 15 bases between.

The chain carries TRBV20-1 and TRBJ2-7; TRBD2 agrees at 9 bases. CDR3 length equals 14 residues. V lost 1 base and J lost 7; bases outside the gene matches: 8. Germline loops: CDR1 DFQATT, CDR2 SNEGSKA (reference sequence). The DNA for the CDR3 is TGCAGTGCTAGAGTCCCAGCGGGAGGCTGGGAGCAGTACTTC. Amino acids: CSARVPAGGWEQYF.

The chain carries TRBV20-1 and TRBJ1-5, with D tentatively TRBD1 (5 bases). CDR3 length equals 14 residues. Germline V gives CDR1 DFQATT, CDR2 SNEGSKA (reference sequence). V lost 4 bases to trimming and J lost 2 bases, with 12 bases between them. The CDR3 region has the DNA TGCAGTGCTACTCAGGGTGCGGGCAATCAGCCCCAGCATTTT. It translates to CSATQGAGNQPQHF.

Many counts were recorded for this clonotype. The CDR3 loop reads CASSPVLLEQYF. The DNA for the CDR3 is TGTGCCAGCAGTCCAGTGTTGCTCGAGCAGTACTTC. V gene TRBV12-3 or TRBV12-4 combines with J gene TRBJ2-7; D remains ambiguous. The CDR3 totals 12 residues. V was trimmed by 5 bases and J by 6 bases, leaving 11 bases between them.

The chain joins TRBV4-3 to TRBJ2-1; TRBD2 aligns across 8 bases. There are 16 residues in the CDR3. CDR1 is LGHNA and CDR2 is YSLEER in the germline V gene. Unmatched junction bases numbered 8, after V lost 0 bases and J lost 7 bases. CDR3 nucleotide sequence: TGCGCCAGCAGCCAAGATCAGAGCGGGAGTGGGAATGAGCAGTTCTTC. This codes for CASSQDQSGSGNEQFF.

The V call is TRBV20-1, the J call TRBJ2-3; no firm D call. The germline gives CDR1 DFQATT, CDR2 SNEGSKA (reference sequence). Trimming removed 6 bases at V and 10 bases at J, with 8 bases between. The CDR3 consists of 9 residues. Here the CDR3 reads CSASGSQYF. The CDR3 DNA reads TGCAGTGCGTCTGGGTCGCAGTATTTT.

This clonotype was seen more than once but under ten times. The rearrangement links TRBV24-1 to TRBJ2-7, with D maybe TRBD1 (5 bases). CDR3 length: 15 amino acids. Trimming took 2 bases from V and 2 from J, leaving 12 bases between them. Per germline, CDR1 KGHDR and CDR2 SFDVKD. The CDR3 DNA follows: TGTGCCACCAGTGATTCAAGACAGAACCCCTACGAGCAGTACTTC. Its protein product is CATSDSRQNPYEQYF.

This clonotype was seen a few times. V is TRBV7-8 and J is TRBJ2-1, with D possibly matching TRBD1 (6 bases). The V gene lost 5 bases and the J gene lost 6 bases, with 17 bases spanning the gap. This CDR3 region has 15 residues. Germline loops: CDR1 SGHVS, CDR2 FQNEAQ. CDR3: CASSPPDRSVNEQFF. The CDR3 nucleotides read TGTGCCAGCAGCCCCCCAGACAGGAGCGTCAATGAGCAGTTCTTC.

This clonotype was counted only a few times. This rearrangement joins TRBV11-1 to TRBJ2-5; 9 bases agree with TRBD1. Germline trimming cut 5 bases from V and 5 bases from J; bases unmatched to any gene: 18. Germline CDR1 is SGHAT and CDR2 is FQDESV (reference sequence). This CDR3 contains 18 residues. Here the CDR3 DNA reads TGTGCCAGCAGCCCCCCACCGGGACAGGGTTTTCGGAGTGAGACCCAGTACTTC. Protein sequence: CASSPPPGQGFRSETQYF.

This clonotype was observed a few times. V usage is TRBV7-2 and J usage is TRBJ2-3, with TRBD2 identical over 11 bases. Germline CDR1 and CDR2: SGHTA and FQGNSA. The J segment lost 4 bases and the V segment lost 10 bases, leaving 7 bases of the junction unmatched. The CDR3 has 14 residues. The CDR3 DNA reads as TGTGCCACCAATCTAGCGGGAGGCCCAGATACGCAGTATTTT. Protein product: CATNLAGGPDTQYF.

V usage is TRBV20-1 and J usage is TRBJ2-5; perhaps D is TRBD1 or TRBD2 (5 bases each). Per the germline V gene, CDR1 is DFQATT and CDR2 is SNEGSKA (reference sequence). This CDR3 is 12 amino acids long. V dropped 4 bases and J dropped 4 bases, with 10 bases sitting between them. The CDR3 bases are TGCAGTGCTAACTCGGGGACAGAGACCCAGTACTTC. Its protein product is CSANSGTETQYF.

This clonotype was counted a few times. This chain joins TRBV5-1 and TRBJ2-5, with 7 bases lining up with TRBD2. CDR1 is SGHRS and CDR2 is YFSETQ in the germline V gene. The CDR3 is made up of 14 amino acids. V shed 2 bases and J 6 bases; nucleotides not matched to a gene: 7. The CDR3 loop reads CASSFGGFQQTQYF. CDR3 sequence (DNA): TGCGCCAGCAGCTTCGGGGGGTTCCAGCAGACCCAGTACTTC. The entire variable domain, with the rest obtained from reference TRBV5-1 and TRBJ2-5, is as follows: KAGVTQTPRYLIKTRGQQVTLSCSPISGHRSVSWYQQTPGQGLQFLFEYFSETQRNKGNFPGRFSGRQFSNSRSEMNVSTLELGDSALYLCASSFGGFQQTQYFGPGTRLLVL.

The chain couples TRBV5-1 to TRBJ1-1, with D possibly TRBD1 on 6 matching bases. Trimming cost V 0 bases and J 1 base, with 10 bases left between them. The CDR3 consists of 15 residues. Germline assignment: CDR1 SGHRS and CDR2 YFSETQ. The CDR3 DNA follows: TGCGCCAGCAGCTTGGTGGGGACACCGAACACTGAAGCTTTCTTT. This encodes CASSLVGTPNTEAFF.

This clonotype was seen more than once but under ten times. A junction end diverges from the germline sequence, so it may reflect a read error. V is TRBV20-1 and J is TRBJ2-2; unclear D gene. Germline CDR1 is DFQATT and CDR2 is SNEGSKA (reference sequence). The CDR3 sequence is 16 residues long. The CDR3 DNA is TGCTGTGCTAGGCGCTTCTTACCCTCGAACACCGGGGAGCTGTTTTTT. Its translation: CCARRFLPSNTGELFF.

The V gene is TRBV7-2, the J gene TRBJ2-1; 15 positions match TRBD2. Germline V CDR1 and CDR2: SGHTA, FQGNSA. This CDR3 is 14 amino acids long. With V trimmed by 4 bases and J by 15 bases, 7 bases remained unmatched. The chain's CDR3 is CASSSEGLAGGRFF. The CDR3 coding sequence is TGTGCCAGCAGCTCCGAGGGACTAGCGGGGGGTCGGTTCTTC.

This CDR3 is CASTGQRDVSNEQYF. The CDR3 bases are TGTGCCAGCACCGGCCAGCGGGACGTATCGAACGAGCAGTACTTC. The genes are TRBV2 and TRBJ2-7; TRBD2 aligns across 7 bases. The germline gives CDR1 SNHLY, CDR2 FYNNEI. V trimming: 7 bases; J trimming: 5 bases; junction bases outside the gene matches: 14. The CDR3 covers 15 residues.

This clonotype turned up a few times. This rearrangement joins TRBV7-9 to TRBJ2-1, with 7 positions matching TRBD1. Germline CDR1 is SEHNR and CDR2 is FQNEAQ (reference sequence). Trimming took 0 bases from V and 5 from J; bases not matched to a gene: 7. This CDR3 spans 16 amino acids. The CDR3 sequence is CASSLAGYRGHNEQFF. The CDR3 coding sequence is TGTGCCAGCAGCTTAGCGGGATACAGGGGCCACAATGAGCAGTTCTTC.

The rearrangement uses TRBV20-1 and TRBJ2-7, with TRBD2 as a possible D gene (6 bases). The V end lost 4 bases, the J end lost 2 bases, and 18 bases lay between the germline ends. The CDR3 length is 15 residues. Germline CDR1 DFQATT, CDR2 SNEGSKA (reference sequence). CDR3 DNA sequence: TGCAGTGCTAAACCTCTGGGACTGAATACCTACGAGCAGTACTTC. Its translation: CSAKPLGLNTYEQYF.

V usage is TRBV4-3 and J usage is TRBJ2-6, with D possibly matching TRBD2 (5 bases). Deletions cut 0 bases from V and 1 base from J, with 13 bases between. Per the germline V gene, CDR1 is LGHNA and CDR2 is YSLEER. The CDR3 sequence is 18 residues long. The CDR3 spells CASSQDWEMPSGANVLTF. The CDR3 coding sequence is TGCGCCAGCAGCCAAGATTGGGAGATGCCGTCTGGGGCCAACGTCCTGACTTTC.

This chain uses TRBV4-1 with TRBJ2-7; 8 bases match TRBD2. The CDR3 runs to 16 residues. The V segment lost 0 bases and the J segment 2 bases; nucleotides outside the gene matches: 6. CDR1 and CDR2 from the germline V gene are MGHRA and YSYEKL. Here the CDR3 DNA reads TGCGCCAGCAGCCAAGATGCCAGCGGGGGAACCTACGAGCAGTACTTC. Translating gives CASSQDASGGTYEQYF.